The T cell receptor (beta chain) under discussion was sequenced for a study of ipilimumab plus nivolumab after autologous stem cell transplantation (dated by TCRdb to the early 2020s). Background for the entire study: The median number of doses that trial patients received was a few for ipilimumab and 7 to 9 for nivolumab. About 33 patients made up the trial's intent-to-treat population. Patients undergoing autologous transplant for high-risk diffuse large B cell lymphoma, mature T cell lymphoma, or multiple myeloma were enrolled in the trial. The DLBCL cohort included primary refractory and relapsed disease, with 18-month progression-free survival of about 86% and 29% respectively. What the work shows at the level of the full study, not this receptor alone: According to the authors, a biologic rationale for studying the approach further came from T cell receptor repertoire, regulatory T cell phenotype and gut microbiota profiles. Combined checkpoint inhibition appeared tolerable as post-transplant consolidation, according to the authors' conclusion.

Libraries were built with the immunoSEQ multiplex PCR assay. TCRdb mirrors the immuneACCESS table, restricted to in-frame sequences. Some clones are absent from its copies; in checked studies, under half trace to an unresolved V gene, and the reason for the others is unknown. The sample table records 15,000 to 20,000 clones; around 80% of these occur just once. The ten largest clones represent about 6.4% of the sample. The CDR3 sequence holds 15 residues, the cysteine and phenylalanine included. Only the CDR3 DNA stays, 45 bases, in frame from base 1. Deletion took 3 bases off V and 0 bases off J, with a span of 9 bases between the germline ends. Via the germline V gene (reference sequence), CDR1 is LNHDA and CDR2 SQIVND. Ipilimumab was given at 1 mg/kg intravenously on day 1 of selected weeks, and checkpoint therapy started 14 to 28 days after autologous transplant. The nivolumab dose was 3 mg/kg intravenously, delivered on day 1 of weeks 1, 4, 7, 10, and every two weeks through week 26. Combined checkpoint inhibition with ipilimumab and nivolumab as consolidation after autologous stem cell transplantation was tested in a Phase Ib clinical trial.

About this clone itself: Which antigen it targets is not known. Base qualities were left out, and no much larger clone turns up one base away.

The source material was PBMCs, sampled in a trial of ipilimumab plus nivolumab as post-transplant consolidation. The V gene is TRBV19 and the J gene is TRBJ1-3; TRBD1 might be the D gene, on 5 matching bases. The clonotype was recovered from a male donor with diffuse large B-cell lymphoma. For the CDR3, the sequence is CASSMTDRSGNTIYF. The bases are TGTGCCAGTAGTATGACAGACCGCTCTGGAAACACCATATATTTT.